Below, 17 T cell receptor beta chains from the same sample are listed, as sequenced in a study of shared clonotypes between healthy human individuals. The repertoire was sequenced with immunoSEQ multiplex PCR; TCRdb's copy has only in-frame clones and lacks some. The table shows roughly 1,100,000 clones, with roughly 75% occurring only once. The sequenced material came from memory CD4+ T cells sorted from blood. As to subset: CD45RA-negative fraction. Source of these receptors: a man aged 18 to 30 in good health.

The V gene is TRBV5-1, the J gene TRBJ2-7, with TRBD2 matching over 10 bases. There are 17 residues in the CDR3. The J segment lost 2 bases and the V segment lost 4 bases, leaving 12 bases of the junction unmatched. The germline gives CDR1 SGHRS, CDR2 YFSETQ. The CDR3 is CASSPGLSSGGPYEQYF. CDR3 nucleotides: TGCGCCAGCAGCCCGGGGTTGAGTAGCGGGGGGCCCTACGAGCAGTACTTC.

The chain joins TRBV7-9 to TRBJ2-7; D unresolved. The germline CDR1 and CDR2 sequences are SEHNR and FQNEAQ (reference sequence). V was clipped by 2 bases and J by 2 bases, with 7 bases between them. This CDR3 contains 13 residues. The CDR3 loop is CASSLQTAYEQYF. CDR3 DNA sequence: TGTGCCAGCAGCTTACAGACGGCCTACGAGCAGTACTTC.

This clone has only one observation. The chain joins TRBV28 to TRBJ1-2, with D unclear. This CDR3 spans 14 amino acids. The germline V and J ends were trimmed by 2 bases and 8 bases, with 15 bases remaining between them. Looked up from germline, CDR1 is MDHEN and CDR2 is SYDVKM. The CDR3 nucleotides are TGTGCCAGCAGTTTAGGAGGCCGGGCTATAGGCTACACCTTC. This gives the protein CASSLGGRAIGYTF.

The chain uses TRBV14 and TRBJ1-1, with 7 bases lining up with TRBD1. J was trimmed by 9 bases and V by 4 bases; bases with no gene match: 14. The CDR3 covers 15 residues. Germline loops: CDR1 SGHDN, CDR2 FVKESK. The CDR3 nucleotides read TGTGCCAGCAGCCTCAACTTAGGGACAGACGGGAAAGCTTTCTTT. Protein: CASSLNLGTDGKAFF.

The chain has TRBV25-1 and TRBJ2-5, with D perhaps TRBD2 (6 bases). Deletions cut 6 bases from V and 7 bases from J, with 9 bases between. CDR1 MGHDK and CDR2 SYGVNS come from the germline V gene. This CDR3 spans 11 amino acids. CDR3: CASRLGGTQYF. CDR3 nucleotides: TGTGCCAGCAGATTGGGAGGGACCCAGTACTTC.

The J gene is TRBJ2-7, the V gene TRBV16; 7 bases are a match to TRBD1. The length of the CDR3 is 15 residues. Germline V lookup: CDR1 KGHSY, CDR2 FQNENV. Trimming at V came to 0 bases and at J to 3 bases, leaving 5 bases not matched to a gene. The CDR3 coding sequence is TGTGCCAGCAGCCAATCGTTCAGGGGGAACTACGAGCAGTACTTC. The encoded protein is CASSQSFRGNYEQYF.

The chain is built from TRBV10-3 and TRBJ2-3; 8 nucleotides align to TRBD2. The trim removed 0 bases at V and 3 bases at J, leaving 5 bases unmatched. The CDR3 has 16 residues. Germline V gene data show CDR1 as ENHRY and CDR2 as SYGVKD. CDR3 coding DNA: TGTGCCATCAGTGAGTCAAGCGGGGGAAAAACAGATACGCAGTATTTT. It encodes CAISESSGGKTDTQYF.

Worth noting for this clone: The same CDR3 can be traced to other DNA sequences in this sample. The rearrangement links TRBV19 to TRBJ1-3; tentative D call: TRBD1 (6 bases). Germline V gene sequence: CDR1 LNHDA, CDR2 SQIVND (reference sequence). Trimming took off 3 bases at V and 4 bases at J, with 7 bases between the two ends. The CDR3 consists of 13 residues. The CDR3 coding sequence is TGTGCCAGTAGTATCGGGGGCGGAAACACCATATATTTT. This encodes CASSIGGGNTIYF.

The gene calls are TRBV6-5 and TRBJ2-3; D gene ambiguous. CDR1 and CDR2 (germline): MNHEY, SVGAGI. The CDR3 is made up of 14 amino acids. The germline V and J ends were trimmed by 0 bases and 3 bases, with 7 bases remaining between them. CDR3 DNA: TGTGCCAGCAGTTACTCGAAGGAAACAGATACGCAGTATTTT. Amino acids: CASSYSKETDTQYF.

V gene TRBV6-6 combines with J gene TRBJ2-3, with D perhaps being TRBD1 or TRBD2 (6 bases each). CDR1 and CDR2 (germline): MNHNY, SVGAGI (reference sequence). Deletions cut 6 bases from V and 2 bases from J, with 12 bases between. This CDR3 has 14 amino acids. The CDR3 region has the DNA TGTGCCAGCAGAGGGGGGCGGGACACAGATACGCAGTATTTT. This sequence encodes CASRGGRDTDTQYF.

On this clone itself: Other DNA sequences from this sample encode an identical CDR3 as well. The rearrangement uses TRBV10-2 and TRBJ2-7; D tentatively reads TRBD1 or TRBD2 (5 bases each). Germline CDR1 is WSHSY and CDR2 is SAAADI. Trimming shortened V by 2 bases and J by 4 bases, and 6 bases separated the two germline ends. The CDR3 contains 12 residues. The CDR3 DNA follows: TGCGCCAGCAGTGAGGGGGGTTACGAGCAGTACTTC. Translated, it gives CASSEGGYEQYF.

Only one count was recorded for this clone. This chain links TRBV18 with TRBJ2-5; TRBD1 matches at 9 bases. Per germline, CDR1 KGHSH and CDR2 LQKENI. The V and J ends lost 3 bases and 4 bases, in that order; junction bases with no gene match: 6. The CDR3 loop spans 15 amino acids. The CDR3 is CASSPLGTGRETQYF. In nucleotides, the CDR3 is TGTGCCAGCTCACCTCTCGGGACAGGGAGAGAGACCCAGTACTTC. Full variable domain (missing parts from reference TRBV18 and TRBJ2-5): NAGVMQNPRHLVRRRGQEARLRCSPMKGHSHVYWYRQLPEEGLKFMVYLQKENIIDESGMPKERFSAEFPKEGPSILRIQQVVRGDSAAYFCASSPLGTGRETQYFGPGTRLLVL.

The CDR3, as DNA: TGTGCCAGTAGGAGGGGGGGGAACACTGAAGCTTTCTTT. Amino acid sequence: CASRRGGNTEAFF. The rearrangement links TRBV19 to TRBJ1-1; a weak D match, TRBD1 (6 bases). The CDR3 loop spans 13 amino acids. The germline V gene has CDR1 LNHDA and CDR2 SQIVND (reference sequence). The germline V and J ends were trimmed by 6 bases and 1 base, with 9 bases remaining between them.

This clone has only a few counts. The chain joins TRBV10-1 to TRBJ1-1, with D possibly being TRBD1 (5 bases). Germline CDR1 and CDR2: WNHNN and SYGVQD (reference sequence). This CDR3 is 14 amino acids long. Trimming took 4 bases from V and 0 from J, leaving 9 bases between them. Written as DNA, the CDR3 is TGCGCCAGCAGTGCAGACAGTCTGAACACTGAAGCTTTCTTT. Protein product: CASSADSLNTEAFF.

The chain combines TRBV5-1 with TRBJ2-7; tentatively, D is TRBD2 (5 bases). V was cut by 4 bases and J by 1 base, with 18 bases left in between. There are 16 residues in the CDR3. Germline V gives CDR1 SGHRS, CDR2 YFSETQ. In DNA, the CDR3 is TGCGCCAGCAGCCCGACGGGGTCAGGCAGATCCTACGAGCAGTACTTC. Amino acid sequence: CASSPTGSGRSYEQYF.

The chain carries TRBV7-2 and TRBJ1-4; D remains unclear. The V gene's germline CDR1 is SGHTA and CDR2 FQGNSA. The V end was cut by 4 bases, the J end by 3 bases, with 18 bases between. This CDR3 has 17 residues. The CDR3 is CASSSTIRTASNEKLFF. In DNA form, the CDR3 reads TGTGCCAGCAGCTCCACGATACGTACAGCGTCTAATGAAAAACTGTTTTTT. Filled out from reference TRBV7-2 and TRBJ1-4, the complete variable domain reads GAGVSQSPSNKVTEKGKDVELRCDPISGHTALYWYRQSLGQGLEFLIYFQGNSAPDKSGLPSDRFSAERTGGSVSTLTIQRTQQEDSAVYLCASSSTIRTASNEKLFFGSGTQLSVL.

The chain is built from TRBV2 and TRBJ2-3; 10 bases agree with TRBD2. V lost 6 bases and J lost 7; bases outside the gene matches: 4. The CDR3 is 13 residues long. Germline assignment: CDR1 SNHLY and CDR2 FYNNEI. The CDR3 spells CASRSSGGNTQYF. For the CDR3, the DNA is TGTGCCAGCAGGTCTAGCGGGGGAAATACGCAGTATTTT.